Listed below are T cell receptor beta chains from one sample, sequenced in a study of cytomegalovirus exposure and HLA in healthy donors. Sequenced by immunoSEQ multiplex PCR; TCRdb stores in-frame clones only, minus some. This table holds more than 90,000 clones, approximately 80% found once. Specimen: PBMCs. Receptor source: a woman aged 40 to 50 in good health and CMV-seronegative. Each CDR3 is given with its conserved first and last residue. Fields, in order: J gene, clone size, V gene, D gene, CDR3 DNA, CDR3 protein. A D gene is named only where the DNA matches it firmly. Size tells how often a clone was seen (once, few, many) or the class of an expanded clone, and some rows leave it out.

TRBJ1-1,-,TRBV7-2,-,TGTGCCAGCACCCTCGCCGGGGGGGCTTTCTTT,CASTLAGGAFF
TRBJ2-7,-,TRBV7-3,-,TGTGCCAGCAGCTTAACAACTAGCTCTGAGCAGTACTTC,CASSLTTSSEQYF
TRBJ2-7,-,TRBV11-2,-,TGTGCCAGCACCCTCCGTGGCAGGACTAACATTGGCTCCTACGAGCAGTACTTC,CASTLRGRTNIGSYEQYF
TRBJ1-5,few,TRBV4-3,-,TGCGCCAGCAGCCAATGGGTGGAGTCTAGCCAGCCCCAGCATTTT,CASSQWVESSQPQHF
TRBJ1-1,few,TRBV4-3,TRBD1,TGCGCCAGCAGGGACAGGGGACGATCGGACACTGAAGCTTTCTTT,CASRDRGRSDTEAFF
TRBJ1-1,-,TRBV2,TRBD1,TGTGCCAGCAGTGACCAGACAGGGGACACTGAAGCTTTCTTT,CASSDQTGDTEAFF
TRBJ2-1,-,TRBV19,-,TGTGCCAGTAGGAATCCGCAGGGTTACAATGAGCAGTTCTTC,CASRNPQGYNEQFF
TRBJ2-3,-,TRBV27,TRBD2,TGTGCCAGCAGTTTTAGGTCGGGGGGACGTACAGATACGCAGTATTTT,CASSFRSGGRTDTQYF
TRBJ1-1,-,TRBV7-9,-,TGTGCCAGCAGCTTAGACACAGGGAACACTGAAGCTTTCTTT,CASSLDTGNTEAFF
TRBJ1-5,-,TRBV7-8,-,TGTGCCAGCAGCTTAGTGGGGCGGCAGCCCCAGCATTTT,CASSLVGRQPQHF
TRBJ1-1,-,TRBV28,-,TGTGCCAGCAGTTTAAGGTCAGGTCTCACTGAAGCTTTCTTT,CASSLRSGLTEAFF
TRBJ2-1,-,TRBV5-4,-,TGTGCCAGCAGGGACCTCCTCCGTTCGGGGAATGAGCAGTTCTTC,CASRDLLRSGNEQFF
TRBJ1-2,-,TRBV20-1,-,TGCAGTGCTTGGGGGGATGGCTACACCTTC,CSAWGDGYTF
TRBJ2-1,-,TRBV6-1,TRBD2,TGTGCCAGCAGTCCGCTAGCGGGGAACTACAATGAGCAGTTCTTC,CASSPLAGNYNEQFF
TRBJ2-3,-,TRBV5-6,TRBD2,TGTGCCAGCAGCTTCAGCGGGACTCGGCGGGGCACAGATACGCAGTATTTT,CASSFSGTRRGTDTQYF
TRBJ2-7,-,TRBV27,-,TGTGCCAGCAGTATTGGGGGCGGCTACGAGCAGTACTTC,CASSIGGGYEQYF
TRBJ1-5,few,TRBV6-1,TRBD1,TGTGCCAGCAGTGAAAGGGGGCATCAGCCCCAGCATTTT,CASSERGHQPQHF
TRBJ2-5,-,TRBV6-1,-,TGTGCCAGCACCAAGGGGGGGGGTGGCCAAGAGACCCAGTACTTC,CASTKGGGGQETQYF
TRBJ1-3,-,TRBV5-4,-,TGTGCCAGCAGCTTCGTACAGGGTAGCTCTGGAAACACCATATATTTT,CASSFVQGSSGNTIYF
TRBJ2-7,few,TRBV15,TRBD2,TGTGCCACCAGCAGAGTAGACTCAGCGGGGGGATATCTCTCCTACGAGCAGTACTTC,CATSRVDSAGGYLSYEQYF
TRBJ2-3,once,TRBV5-4,-,TGTGCCAGCAGTAACGCCATCGGCGGATACACAGATACGCAGTATTTT,CASSNAIGGYTDTQYF
TRBJ1-1,-,TRBV11-3,-,TGTGCCAGCAGCTTAGCCGTGAACACTGAAGCTTTCTTT,CASSLAVNTEAFF
TRBJ2-5,-,TRBV5-1,-,TGCGCCAGCAGCTTGGGGCAGGTTCAAGAGACCCAGTACTTC,CASSLGQVQETQYF
TRBJ2-7,-,TRBV27,TRBD1,TGTGCCAGCAGACCCGGGACAGGGGTAGGGGAGCAGTACTTC,CASRPGTGVGEQYF
TRBJ2-4,-,TRBV7-9,-,TGTGCCAGCAGCTTAAATATGCTGGGCGGGCGGGCCAAAAACATTCAGTACTTC,CASSLNMLGGRAKNIQYF
TRBJ1-5,-,TRBV19,-,TGTGCCACGCAGGGCCATAGCAATCAGCCCCAGCATTTT,CATQGHSNQPQHF
TRBJ2-7,-,TRBV6-5,TRBD1,TGTGCCAGCAGGAGACAGGGCTCCTACGAGCAGTACTTC,CASRRQGSYEQYF
TRBJ1-5,-,TRBV30,TRBD1,TGTGCCTGGAGTCTCGGCAGGGGGCCGAATCAGCCCCAGCATTTT,CAWSLGRGPNQPQHF
TRBJ2-2,-,TRBV7-9,TRBD1,TGTGCCAGCAGCTTGCAGGGGGTCTCCGGGGAGCTGTTTTTT,CASSLQGVSGELFF
TRBJ1-5,few,TRBV2,TRBD1,TGTGCCAGCAGTGAACCGACAGGGAATCAGCCCCAGCATTTT,CASSEPTGNQPQHF
TRBJ1-5,-,TRBV7-6,-,TGTGCCAGCAGCACCGGGGTCCAGCCCCAGCATTTT,CASSTGVQPQHF
TRBJ2-1,-,TRBV20-1,-,TGCAGTGCGTCCACTAGCAATGAGCAGTTCTTC,CSASTSNEQFF
TRBJ2-2,-,TRBV5-1,-,TGCGCCAGCAGCTCGCCGGGTTTGGGCACCGGGGAGCTGTTTTTT,CASSSPGLGTGELFF
TRBJ2-7,-,TRBV27,TRBD2,TGTGCCAGCAGACTAGCGGGAGGGAAAGACTACGAGCAGTACTTC,CASRLAGGKDYEQYF